The 28 T cell receptor beta chains below all came from one sample that was sequenced in a study of blood T cell repertoires in COVID-19. Sequenced by immunoSEQ multiplex PCR; TCRdb stores in-frame clones only, minus some. The sample has roughly 260,000 clones; 86% are singletons. The specimen was peripheral blood. These receptors all come from a man aged 35 to 55 who had recovered from COVID-19.

This chain uses TRBV29-1 with TRBJ1-2; 7 bases agree with TRBD1. In germline, CDR1 is SQVTM, CDR2 ANQGSEA. J lost 8 bases, V lost 7 bases, and 7 bases had no gene match. This CDR3 is built from 11 residues. The CDR3: CSDRGQSGYTF. The CDR3 region has the DNA TGCAGCGATCGGGGACAGAGCGGCTACACCTTC. Full variable domain (rest looked up from reference TRBV29-1 and TRBJ1-2): SAVISQKPSRDICQRGTSLTIQCQVDSQVTMMFWYRQQPGQSLTLIATANQGSEATYESGFVIDKFPISRPNLTFSTLTVSNMSPEDSSIYLCSDRGQSGYTFGSGTRLTVV.

V is TRBV10-3 and J is TRBJ2-2, with 11 positions matching TRBD2. The V segment lost 6 bases and the J segment 2 bases; nucleotides outside the gene matches: 8. The CDR3 has 17 amino acids. CDR1 and CDR2 (germline): ENHRY, SYGVKD. DNA for the CDR3: TGTGCCATCAGGAGAACTAGCGGGGGAGCAAACACCGGGGAGCTGTTTTTT. This encodes CAIRRTSGGANTGELFF.

The gene calls are TRBV29-1 and TRBJ2-7, with D unresolved. Germline values: CDR1 SQVTM, CDR2 ANQGSEA. Between the trimmed V and J ends, which lost 6 bases and 1 base, there was a span of 19 bases. The CDR3 spans 15 residues. CDR3 nucleotides: TGCAGCGTCGCCGGCCTCAACGGAGTTTCCTACGAGCAGTACTTC. It codes for CSVAGLNGVSYEQYF.

The rearrangement joins TRBV29-1 to TRBJ2-5; the match to TRBD1 covers 7 bases. CDR3 size: 11 residues. V trimming: 7 bases; J trimming: 4 bases; junction bases outside the gene matches: 3. Germline V gene lookup returns CDR1 SQVTM and CDR2 ANQGSEA. The CDR3 coding sequence is TGCAGCGCGGGGACAGCAGAGACCCAGTACTTC. It specifies CSAGTAETQYF.

The rearrangement uses TRBV6-2 or TRBV6-3 and TRBJ1-5, with D perhaps TRBD1 (6 bases). CDR3 length: 16 residues. V was cut by 2 bases and J by 0 bases, with 11 bases left in between. Per the germline V gene, CDR1 is MNHEY and CDR2 is SVGEGT. CDR3 nucleotides: TGTGCCAGCAGTTACCCGACAGGAGGTAGCAATCAGCCCCAGCATTTT. This translates into CASSYPTGGSNQPQHF.

CDR3: CASSALRSSYNSPLHF. The CDR3 DNA follows: TGTGCCAGCAGCGCCCTCCGGAGCTCCTATAATTCACCCCTCCACTTT. The chain carries TRBV6-2 or TRBV6-3 and TRBJ1-6; D is undetermined. Trimming took off 6 bases at V and 0 bases at J, with 12 bases between the two ends. CDR1 and CDR2 from the germline V gene are MNHEY and SVGEGT. This CDR3 is built from 16 residues.

This chain uses TRBV27 with TRBJ2-4; D unresolved. This CDR3 region has 12 residues. V was clipped by 5 bases and J by 4 bases, with 6 bases between them. Per the germline V gene, CDR1 is MNHEY and CDR2 is SMNVEV (reference sequence). The CDR3 coding sequence is TGTGCCAGCAGTCCCAGAAAAAACATTCAGTACTTC. Translating gives CASSPRKNIQYF.

The table lists this clone with a count of one. This chain links TRBV6-2 or TRBV6-3 with TRBJ2-3; TRBD2 matches at 7 bases. Trimming removed 7 bases from V and 5 bases from J; junction bases left unmatched: 12. CDR3 length: 15 amino acids. Looked up from germline, CDR1 is MNHEY and CDR2 is SVGEGT. CDR3 sequence reads: CASTPGGRRVDTQYF. The CDR3 DNA reads as TGTGCCAGCACCCCAGGCGGGAGAAGGGTAGATACGCAGTATTTT.

This chain joins TRBV19 and TRBJ1-1; 8 positions match TRBD1. The CDR3 contains 14 residues. CDR1 and CDR2 from the germline V gene are LNHDA and SQIVND (reference sequence). The ends lost 6 bases at V and 1 base at J; junction bases unmatched: 4. CDR3 bases: TGTGCCAGTAGGCCAGACAGGGGGAACACTGAAGCTTTCTTT. This encodes CASRPDRGNTEAFF.

The V gene is TRBV5-4, the J gene TRBJ1-3; D gene uncertain. This CDR3 has 14 residues. Germline CDR1 and CDR2: SGHNT and YYREEE (reference sequence). V lost 3 bases to trimming and J lost 0 bases, with 7 bases between them. The DNA of the CDR3 is TGTGCCAGCAGCTATCCGAGCTCTGGAAACACCATATATTTT. It translates to CASSYPSSGNTIYF.

The chain recombines TRBV24-1 with TRBJ1-2, with TRBD1 matching 7 bases. The CDR3 has 18 residues. Germline trimming cut 4 bases from V and 1 base from J; bases unmatched to any gene: 14. In germline, CDR1 is KGHDR, CDR2 SFDVKD. This CDR3 is CATSDPGTDLENNYGYTF. CDR3 nucleotide sequence: TGTGCCACCAGTGACCCCGGGACAGACCTCGAAAATAACTATGGCTACACCTTC.

V gene TRBV4-2 combines with J gene TRBJ1-6, with a weak D call TRBD1 (6 bases). Germline-derived CDR1 and CDR2 are LGHNA and YNFKEQ. The CDR3 is 17 residues long. The V gene lost 6 bases and the J gene lost 0 bases, with 15 bases spanning the gap. CDR3 in amino acids: CASSPVGGSSYNSPLHF. In DNA, the CDR3 is TGTGCCAGCAGTCCTGTAGGGGGAAGCTCCTATAATTCACCCCTCCACTTT.

The chain employs TRBV6-5 and TRBJ2-1; D uncertain. Trimming left V 0 bases short and J 15 bases short, with 12 bases between. The germline gives CDR1 MNHEY, CDR2 SVGAGI. This CDR3 is 12 amino acids long. The CDR3 reads CASSYSQNTWFF. In DNA form, the CDR3 reads TGTGCCAGCAGTTACTCACAGAACACTTGGTTCTTC.

In its sample, this clone was seen many times. The chain carries TRBV9 and TRBJ2-2, with a possible D match to TRBD1 (5 bases). V was trimmed by 0 bases and J by 5 bases, leaving 8 bases between them. Looked up from germline, CDR1 is SGDLS and CDR2 is YYNGEE. This CDR3 contains 14 residues. The CDR3 bases are TGTGCCAGCAGCGTAGTCCCAGGGACCGGGGAGCTGTTTTTT. This codes for CASSVVPGTGELFF.

The chain employs TRBV6-6 and TRBJ2-7; 7 bases match TRBD1. J was trimmed by 5 bases and V by 6 bases; bases with no gene match: 10. CDR1 is MNHNY, CDR2 SVGAGI, per germline (reference sequence). The CDR3 loop spans 14 amino acids. CDR3 in DNA: TGTGCCAGCAGCTTGACAGGGCAGGTAAACGAGCAGTACTTC. It translates to CASSLTGQVNEQYF.

This chain joins TRBV7-2 and TRBJ2-5; TRBD2 aligns across 14 bases. This CDR3 is built from 18 residues. Germline V gene lookup returns CDR1 SGHTA and CDR2 FQGNSA. Trimming cost V 1 base and J 7 bases; bases outside gene matches: 11. The CDR3 nucleotides read TGTGCCAGCAGCTTAGATTCGACTAGCGGGGGGGCCGGAGGGACCCAGTACTTC. This translates into CASSLDSTSGGAGGTQYF.

The chain combines TRBV27 with TRBJ1-2, with a tentative D call TRBD1 (5 bases). Germline V lookup: CDR1 MNHEY, CDR2 SMNVEV (reference sequence). This CDR3 spans 17 amino acids. V lost 1 base to trimming and J lost 8 bases, with 23 bases between them. CDR3 sequence reads: CASSLYGGAGSGVGYTF. CDR3 sequence (DNA): TGTGCCAGCAGTTTATATGGTGGGGCAGGTTCTGGTGTGGGCTACACCTTC.

This chain connects TRBV5-1 to TRBJ2-3; maybe TRBD2 (6 bases). This CDR3 has 14 amino acids. Per the germline V gene, CDR1 is SGHRS and CDR2 is YFSETQ. Trimming stripped 0 bases from V and 4 bases from J, with 9 bases between. DNA for the CDR3: TGCGCCAGCAGCTTGGGACTAGATCCAGATACGCAGTATTTT. This codes for CASSLGLDPDTQYF.

The V and J genes are TRBV2 and TRBJ2-4; 11 bases are shared with TRBD2. Looked up from germline, CDR1 is SNHLY and CDR2 is FYNNEI. The junction had 6 bases not matched to a gene; V was cut back by 8 bases and J by 0 bases. CDR3 length: 16 residues. The CDR3 coding sequence is TGTGCCAGCCAGGGGACTAGCGGAGTAGCCAAAAACATTCAGTACTTC. This sequence encodes CASQGTSGVAKNIQYF.

This clone was found a few times. Here the CDR3 DNA reads TGTGCCAGCAGCTTAAGGGCAAGGGGGCTGGATGAGCAGTTCTTC. Protein: CASSLRARGLDEQFF. The chain employs TRBV5-4 and TRBJ2-1; 7 bases are a match to TRBD1. Germline CDR1 and CDR2: SGHNT and YYREEE (reference sequence). The length of the CDR3 is 15 residues. The J segment lost 8 bases and the V segment lost 2 bases, leaving 10 bases of the junction unmatched.

The chain employs TRBV12-5 and TRBJ1-2; 9 nucleotides line up with TRBD1. The length of the CDR3 is 13 residues. The ends lost 4 bases at V and 7 bases at J; junction bases unmatched: 4. Germline CDR1 reads LGHNT; CDR2 reads FRNRAP. CDR3 bases: TGTGCTAGTGGTTCAGGACAGGGGCCTGGCTACACCTTC. It codes for CASGSGQGPGYTF.

The J gene is TRBJ2-1, the V gene TRBV7-3, with 8 bases matching TRBD1. This CDR3 has 15 residues. Germline lookup yields CDR1 SGHTA and CDR2 FQGTGA. V lost 5 bases to trimming and J lost 7 bases; unmatched junction nucleotides: 10. The CDR3 reads CASSADRVASNEQFF. The CDR3 DNA reads as TGTGCCAGCAGCGCGGACAGGGTAGCATCTAATGAGCAGTTCTTC.

The chain uses TRBV20-1 and TRBJ2-4, with TRBD2 matching 11 bases. The trim removed 3 bases at V and 3 bases at J, leaving 7 bases unmatched. The CDR3 sequence is 16 residues long. Looked up from germline, CDR1 is DFQATT and CDR2 is SNEGSKA (reference sequence). DNA for the CDR3: TGCAGTGCTAGTGTACTAGCGGGGGACCTCAAAAACATTCAGTACTTC. This sequence encodes CSASVLAGDLKNIQYF.

This chain joins TRBV5-1 and TRBJ2-5; TRBD2 matches 7 bases. The germline V gene has CDR1 SGHRS and CDR2 YFSETQ. With 0 bases clipped from V and 5 bases from J, the junction kept 7 bases outside the gene matches. This CDR3 comprises 15 residues. CDR3 bases: TGCGCCAGCAGCTTGGGGGACGGGGGGATTGAGACCCAGTACTTC. Encoded protein: CASSLGDGGIETQYF.

The chain recombines TRBV12-3 or TRBV12-4 with TRBJ2-1; weak D call: TRBD2 (5 bases). This CDR3 spans 13 amino acids. V shed 11 bases and J shed 4 bases, with 15 bases lying between them. The CDR3 reads CASSPGVYNEQFF. CDR3 DNA sequence: TGTGCCTCCTCGCCCGGGGTTTACAATGAGCAGTTCTTC.

The rearrangement joins TRBV13 to TRBJ2-7; D perhaps matches TRBD1 (7 bases). CDR3 size: 15 residues. Trimming took off 2 bases at V and 4 bases at J, with 15 bases between the two ends. The germline gives CDR1 PRHDT, CDR2 FYEKMQ (reference sequence). The chain's CDR3 is CASSLRRGLGYEQYF. As DNA, the CDR3 is TGTGCCAGCAGCTTAAGGAGGGGGCTCGGGTACGAGCAGTACTTC.

The V and J genes are TRBV2 and TRBJ2-1; the match to TRBD2 covers 12 bases. CDR1 is SNHLY, CDR2 FYNNEI, per germline. The CDR3 is 15 residues long. The J segment lost 6 bases and the V segment lost 11 bases, leaving 11 bases of the junction unmatched. In nucleotides, the CDR3 is TGTGCCTCAGCCCTAGGACTAGCGGGATCCAATGAGCAGTTCTTC. This codes for CASALGLAGSNEQFF.

This clone showed up just a few times. V gene TRBV6-1 combines with J gene TRBJ1-1, with D possibly TRBD1 on 6 matching bases. Germline V gene sequence: CDR1 MNHNS, CDR2 SASEGT. The V end lost 6 bases, the J end lost 1 base, and 18 bases lay between the germline ends. The CDR3 length is 16 residues. CDR3 sequence: CASSESLQGTNTEAFF. CDR3 in DNA: TGTGCCAGCAGCGAATCCCTTCAGGGGACGAACACTGAAGCTTTCTTT.